These 9 T cell receptor beta chains came from one sample sequenced in a study of T cell responses to AZD1222 COVID-19 vaccine. Clones were sequenced by immunoSEQ multiplex PCR, and TCRdb holds only the in-frame ones, with some missing. The table has approximately 110,000 clones, over 85% seen once. The specimen was peripheral blood, collected on day 0 of AZD1222 vaccination. The receptor source for this set is an adult in good health.

V gene TRBV19 combines with J gene TRBJ1-5; D is undetermined. This CDR3 has 18 residues. The V gene lost 0 bases and the J gene lost 2 bases, with 17 bases spanning the gap. The germline gives CDR1 LNHDA, CDR2 SQIVND (reference sequence). CDR3: CASSIDLFGLGGNQPQHF. CDR3 DNA: TGTGCCAGTAGTATAGATCTATTCGGGCTGGGTGGCAATCAGCCCCAGCATTTT.

This chain uses TRBV2 with TRBJ1-6; D perhaps matches TRBD1 (6 bases). The CDR3 runs 15 residues. The germline V and J ends were trimmed by 6 bases and 1 base, with 10 bases remaining between them. Germline V lookup: CDR1 SNHLY, CDR2 FYNNEI. The CDR3 DNA sequence: TGTGCCAGCAGAGGGGGTCTTTCCTATAATTCACCCCTCCACTTT. This translates into CASRGGLSYNSPLHF.

The gene calls are TRBV7-9 and TRBJ2-3; tentative D call: TRBD2 (6 bases). V lost 5 bases, J lost 4 bases, and 10 bases lay in between. The CDR3 consists of 13 residues. CDR1 and CDR2 from the germline V gene are SEHNR and FQNEAQ (reference sequence). As DNA, the CDR3 is TGTGCCAGCAGCCCGGGAGAGGCAGATACGCAGTATTTT. This sequence encodes CASSPGEADTQYF.

The V gene is TRBV29-1, the J gene TRBJ2-5; D might be TRBD1 (6 bases). Germline V gives CDR1 SQVTM, CDR2 ANQGSEA. CDR3 length: 12 residues. Trimming cost V 7 bases and J 2 bases, with 11 bases left between them. The CDR3 loop reads CSEWTAQETQYF. The CDR3 DNA reads as TGCAGCGAATGGACAGCTCAAGAGACCCAGTACTTC.

V gene TRBV19 combines with J gene TRBJ2-3; 8 nucleotides line up with TRBD1. The germline V gene encodes CDR1 LNHDA and CDR2 SQIVND (reference sequence). The CDR3 consists of 13 residues. With V trimmed by 10 bases and J by 5 bases, 8 bases remained unmatched. CDR3 sequence: CATTQGARDTQYF. As DNA, the CDR3 is TGTGCCACTACCCAGGGGGCCCGAGATACGCAGTATTTT.

In this sample, this clone turned up once. V usage is TRBV11-3 and J usage is TRBJ2-7; D unclear. The CDR3 sequence is 15 residues long. Trimming stripped 1 base from V and 4 bases from J, with 14 bases between. The germline V gene has CDR1 SGHNT and CDR2 YENEEA. This CDR3 reads CASSLVRGAGYEQYF. In DNA form, the CDR3 reads TGTGCCAGCAGCTTAGTTAGAGGAGCCGGATACGAGCAGTACTTC.

V usage is TRBV15 and J usage is TRBJ1-4; D uncertain. Germline V gene lookup returns CDR1 LNHNV and CDR2 YYDKDF (reference sequence). Trimming cost V 0 bases and J 8 bases, with 10 bases left between them. The CDR3 covers 14 residues. The CDR3 reads CATSRDRGGEKLFF. The CDR3 DNA follows: TGTGCCACCAGCAGAGACAGAGGCGGGGAAAAACTGTTTTTT.

CDR3 loop: CSVVSPTVPDTQYF. The CDR3 DNA is TGCAGCGTTGTCTCGCCTACCGTACCAGATACGCAGTATTTT. The gene calls are TRBV29-1 and TRBJ2-3, with no clear D. Germline V lookup: CDR1 SQVTM, CDR2 ANQGSEA. The CDR3 length is 14 residues. V was pared by 4 bases and J by 4 bases, with 15 bases between.

CDR3 amino acids: CSASGGGTEAFF. The CDR3 DNA reads TGCAGTGCTAGTGGTGGGGGCACTGAAGCTTTCTTT. The V gene is TRBV20-1, the J gene TRBJ1-1; TRBD1 is a possible D gene (5 bases). V lost 3 bases and J 4 bases, leaving 9 bases between the germline ends. This CDR3 has 12 amino acids. CDR1 and CDR2 from the germline V gene are DFQATT and SNEGSKA (reference sequence).